The source of this T cell receptor (beta chain) is a study of blood T cell repertoires in COVID-19. The repertoire was sequenced with immunoSEQ multiplex PCR; TCRdb's copy has only in-frame clones and lacks some. The sample carries under 250,000 clones, 84% recorded once. This CDR3 comprises 11 residues. Trimming removed 6 bases at V and 5 bases at J, with 11 bases between. Germline CDR1 DFQATT, CDR2 SNEGSKA (reference sequence). This receptor was identified in a human donor in a cohort sampled during active COVID-19. The sample was peripheral blood. The chain joins TRBV20-1 to TRBJ2-7, with D possibly matching TRBD2 (6 bases). The DNA for the CDR3 is TGCAGTGCCACACTAGCTCACGAGCAGTACTTC. Protein sequence: CSATLAHEQYF.